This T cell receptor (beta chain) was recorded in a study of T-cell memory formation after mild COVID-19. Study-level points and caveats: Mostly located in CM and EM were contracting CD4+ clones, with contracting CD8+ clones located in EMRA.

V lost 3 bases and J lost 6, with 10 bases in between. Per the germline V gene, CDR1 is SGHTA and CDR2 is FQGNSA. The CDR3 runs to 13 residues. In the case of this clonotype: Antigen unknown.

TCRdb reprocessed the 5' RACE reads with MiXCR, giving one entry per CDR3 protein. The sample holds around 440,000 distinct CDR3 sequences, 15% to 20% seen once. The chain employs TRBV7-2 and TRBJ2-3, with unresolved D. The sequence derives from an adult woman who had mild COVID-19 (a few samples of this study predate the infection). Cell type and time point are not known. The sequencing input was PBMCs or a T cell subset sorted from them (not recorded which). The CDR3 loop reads CASSLVRVDTQYF. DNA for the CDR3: TGTGCCAGCAGCTTGGTCCGGGTGGATACGCAGTATTTT.